These 6 T cell receptor beta chains were sequenced from one sample in a study of T-cell memory formation after mild COVID-19. One entry per CDR3 protein, called by TCRdb with MiXCR from the 5' RACE reads. The sample records 200,000 to 300,000 distinct CDR3 sequences, approximately 15% being singletons. Sequencing input: PBMCs or a T cell subset sorted from them (not recorded which). The receptors were gathered from a man in his late teens or twenties who had mild COVID-19 (a few samples of this study predate the infection). Cell type and time point are not known.

This clonotype was seen only a few times. The rearrangement uses TRBV3-1 and TRBJ2-7; TRBD1 matches 7 bases. Trimming at V came to 4 bases and at J to 6 bases, leaving 9 bases not matched to a gene. The CDR3 has 14 amino acids. Germline V CDR1 and CDR2: LGHDT, YNNKEL (reference sequence). The CDR3 bases are TGTGCCAGCAGCCCGCTAGACAGGGTTGGCGAGCAGTACTTC. It codes for CASSPLDRVGEQYF.

The chain joins TRBV7-9 to TRBJ1-2; 7 nucleotides line up with TRBD1. The CDR3 is made up of 13 amino acids. Per germline, CDR1 SEHNR and CDR2 FQNEAQ (reference sequence). The trim removed 3 bases at V and 7 bases at J, leaving 5 bases unmatched. CDR3 sequence reads: CASSFQGDGGYTF. DNA for the CDR3: TGTGCCAGCAGCTTCCAGGGGGATGGTGGCTACACCTTC.

The chain recombines TRBV5-1 with TRBJ2-1; D unclear. V gave up 0 bases and J gave up 8 bases, with 12 bases separating them. The CDR3 sequence is 14 residues long. Germline CDR1 is SGHRS and CDR2 is YFSETQ. The CDR3 region has the DNA TGCGCCAGCAGCTTGGCTCCGGGTATGGATGAGCAGTTCTTC. It translates to CASSLAPGMDEQFF. The whole variable domain, remainder taken from reference TRBV5-1 and TRBJ2-1, is KAGVTQTPRYLIKTRGQQVTLSCSPISGHRSVSWYQQTPGQGLQFLFEYFSETQRNKGNFPGRFSGRQFSNSRSEMNVSTLELGDSALYLCASSLAPGMDEQFFGPGTRLTVL.

The chain couples TRBV7-2 to TRBJ1-1; a weak D match, TRBD1 (5 bases). Germline loops: CDR1 SGHTA, CDR2 FQGNSA. V lost 8 bases, J lost 0 bases, and 10 bases lay in between. This CDR3 contains 13 residues. This CDR3 reads CASHGAVNTEAFF. CDR3 nucleotide sequence: TGTGCCAGCCACGGGGCGGTGAACACTGAAGCTTTCTTT. Filled out from reference TRBV7-2 and TRBJ1-1, the complete variable domain reads GAGVSQSPSNKVTEKGKDVELRCDPISGHTALYWYRQSLGQGLEFLIYFQGNSAPDKSGLPSDRFSAERTGGSVSTLTIQRTQQEDSAVYLCASHGAVNTEAFFGQGTRLTVV.

This clonotype occurred a few times. The rearrangement links TRBV12-3 or TRBV12-4 to TRBJ2-2, with unresolved D. V shed 1 base and J shed 2 bases, with 11 bases lying between them. The CDR3 is 16 amino acids. The CDR3 DNA is TGTGCCAGCAGTTTAGGGGCAGGCCAAAACACCGGGGAGCTGTTTTTT. Its translation is CASSLGAGQNTGELFF.

This clonotype was detected only a few times. The chain has TRBV20-1 and TRBJ2-3, with D possibly matching TRBD1 (6 bases). This CDR3 contains 14 residues. Trimming removed 4 bases from V and 0 bases from J, with 11 bases in between. Germline CDR1 and CDR2: DFQATT and SNEGSKA (reference sequence). The CDR3 DNA reads TGCAGTGCTAAGAGACAGGTTAGCACAGATACGCAGTATTTT. The encoded protein is CSAKRQVSTDTQYF.